This T cell receptor (beta chain) was obtained from a study of tumor-infiltrating lymphocytes in primary liver carcinoma. From roughly 470 ng total RNA, TCR beta cDNA was generated with a primer in the constant region. Library construction for TCR beta comprised three nested multiplex PCR rounds performed with slightly modified ARM-PCR. Primers for the first two PCR rounds were TRBV1-TRBV30 forward primers and a C-beta reverse primer (around 10 cycles per round). TCRdb re-derived calls from the multiplex PCR reads in MiXCR, one entry per CDR3 protein. The data hold about 100,000 distinct CDR3 sequences, with roughly 70% observed a single time. CDR3 size: 15 residues. The V gene's germline CDR1 is SGHAT and CDR2 FQNNGV. From roughly 20-30 mg of unsorted bulk tissue, DNA and RNA were co-extracted together. Notes on this clonotype: The junction does not match germline at one end; this may be a read error.

Input material: tumor-adjacent normal liver tissue. The chain couples TRBV11-2 to TRBJ2-1, with 7 positions matching TRBD2. The receptor comes from a man aged 35-49 years with primary liver carcinoma and hepatitis B virus infection. The CDR3, as DNA: TGTGCCAACAGCATGCCAGCGGGGTCGGGGGATGAGCAGTTCTTC. Amino acids: CANSMPAGSGDEQFF.